This passage covers 2 T cell receptor beta chains from one sample sequenced in a study of shared clonotypes between healthy human individuals. TCRdb's table, derived via immunoSEQ multiplex PCR, lists solely in-frame clones and lacks some. The table lists around 2.1 million clones, approximately 96% of them singletons. Sequencing was carried out using naive CD4+ T cells sorted from blood. Subset defined: CD45RA+ positively selected. These receptors were collected from a man younger than 35 in good health.

The chain recombines TRBV7-2 with TRBJ2-5; 10 nucleotides match TRBD2. This CDR3 contains 16 residues. The V and J ends lost 0 bases and 2 bases, in that order; junction bases with no gene match: 3. Germline V gene sequence: CDR1 SGHTA, CDR2 FQGNSA. CDR3 sequence reads: CASSLAGLAEQETQYF. In DNA form, the CDR3 reads TGTGCCAGCAGCTTAGCAGGACTAGCGGAGCAAGAGACCCAGTACTTC. The full variable domain, rest sourced from reference TRBV7-2 and TRBJ2-5, is GAGVSQSPSNKVTEKGKDVELRCDPISGHTALYWYRQSLGQGLEFLIYFQGNSAPDKSGLPSDRFSAERTGGSVSTLTIQRTQQEDSAVYLCASSLAGLAEQETQYFGPGTRLLVL.

This clone was seen once. The gene calls are TRBV28 and TRBJ1-2; D uncertain. V lost 5 bases to trimming and J lost 4 bases, with 14 bases between them. The CDR3 runs 14 residues. CDR1 is MDHEN, CDR2 SYDVKM, per germline. The CDR3 protein is CASSPQYGLYGYTF. In DNA form, the CDR3 reads TGTGCCAGCAGTCCCCAATACGGCCTCTATGGCTACACCTTC.